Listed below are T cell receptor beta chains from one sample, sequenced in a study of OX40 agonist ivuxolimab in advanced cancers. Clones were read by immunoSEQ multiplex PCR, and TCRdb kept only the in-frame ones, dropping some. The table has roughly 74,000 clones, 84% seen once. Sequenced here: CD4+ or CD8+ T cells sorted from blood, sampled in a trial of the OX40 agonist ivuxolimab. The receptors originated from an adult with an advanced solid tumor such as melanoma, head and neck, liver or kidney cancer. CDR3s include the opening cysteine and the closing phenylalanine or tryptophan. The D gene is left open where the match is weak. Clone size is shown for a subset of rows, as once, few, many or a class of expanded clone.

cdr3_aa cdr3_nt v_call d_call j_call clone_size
CASSPPPEDRGNYEQYF TGTGCCAGCAGCCCCCCCCCTGAGGACAGGGGTAACTACGAGCAGTACTTC TRBV27 TRBD1 TRBJ2-7 -
CASSEGPSGRFNEQFF TGTGCCAGCAGTGAAGGCCCTAGCGGGAGATTTAATGAGCAGTTCTTC TRBV6-1 TRBD2 TRBJ2-1 -
CASSQVGVGETQYF TGTGCCAGCAGCCAAGTTGGAGTGGGTGAGACCCAGTACTTC TRBV14 - TRBJ2-5 -
CASSWAEDTEAFF TGTGCCAGCAGCTGGGCAGAGGACACTGAAGCTTTCTTT TRBV5-6 - TRBJ1-1 -
CASSLETGTSYEQYF TGTGCCAGCAGCCTTGAGACAGGGACTTCCTACGAGCAGTACTTC TRBV11-1 - TRBJ2-7 -
CASSLQGSYEQYF TGCGCCAGCAGCTTGCAAGGGTCCTACGAGCAGTACTTC TRBV5-1 - TRBJ2-7 -
CASSAKISNTEAFF TGTGCCAGCAGCGCAAAAATTAGCAACACTGAAGCTTTCTTT TRBV9 - TRBJ1-1 -
CASSLEQGSYEQYF TGTGCCAGCAGCTTGGAACAGGGATCATACGAGCAGTACTTC TRBV5-4 - TRBJ2-7 -
CASSPFTGGTQYF TGTGCCAGCAGCCCCTTTACCGGGGGGACCCAGTACTTC TRBV7-7 - TRBJ2-5 -
CASSITGPQAISYEQYF TGTGCCAGTAGTATAACGGGGCCACAGGCAATATCCTACGAGCAGTACTTC TRBV19 - TRBJ2-7 -
CASSRQHRTDTQYF TGTGCCAGCTCAAGACAGCATCGCACAGATACGCAGTATTTT TRBV18 - TRBJ2-3 -
CAIRRSGQGGTGELFF TGTGCCATCAGACGTTCGGGACAGGGAGGGACCGGGGAGCTGTTTTTT TRBV10-3 TRBD1 TRBJ2-2 -
CASGAGERLEQYF TGTGCCAGCGGCGCAGGGGAACGGCTCGAGCAGTACTTC TRBV6-6 - TRBJ2-7 -
CASSPGRFLYQPQHF TGTGCCAGTAGTCCGGGGAGATTCCTTTATCAGCCCCAGCATTTT TRBV19 - TRBJ1-5 -
CASSLRVSNQPQHF TGTGCCAGCAGTTTGAGGGTTAGCAATCAGCCCCAGCATTTT TRBV28 - TRBJ1-5 -
CASSLLGGRAKNEQFF TGCGCCAGCAGCTTGTTGGGCGGGAGGGCCAAGAATGAGCAGTTCTTC TRBV5-1 TRBD2 TRBJ2-1 -
CSAGGQGVTDTQYF TGCAGCGCTGGAGGACAGGGTGTGACAGATACGCAGTATTTT TRBV29-1 TRBD1 TRBJ2-3 -
CASSLSPTGRRDYGYTF TGTGCCAGCAGTCTTTCCCCGACAGGGCGAAGGGACTATGGCTACACCTTC TRBV28 TRBD1 TRBJ1-2 -
CASSSGPQGNEQFF TGTGCCAGTAGTAGCGGGCCCCAGGGCAATGAGCAGTTCTTC TRBV19 - TRBJ2-1 -
CASSLEFLGYGYTF TGTGCCAGCAGCTTAGAGTTCCTGGGCTATGGCTACACCTTC TRBV7-9 - TRBJ1-2 -
CAWRGNRGQGYEQYF TGTGCCTGGAGAGGCAACAGGGGGCAAGGGTACGAGCAGTACTTC TRBV30 TRBD1 TRBJ2-7 -
CASSLRGTGDGYTF TGTGCCAGCAGCTTAAGGGGTACAGGGGATGGCTACACCTTC TRBV7-9 TRBD1 TRBJ1-2 few
CASSSRQSEGEINQPQHF TGTGCCAGCAGTTCTCGACAGTCTGAGGGGGAAATCAATCAGCCCCAGCATTTT TRBV6-4 - TRBJ1-5 -
CASSPLGVNTEAFF TGTGCCAGCAGCCCCCTCGGGGTGAACACTGAAGCTTTCTTT TRBV11-2 - TRBJ1-1 -
CASSFWRGTGNTIYF TGTGCCAGCAGCTTTTGGAGGGGAACTGGAAACACCATATATTTT TRBV7-9 - TRBJ1-3 -
CASSPSLPSEKLFF TGTGCCAGCAGCCCTTCACTACCTAGTGAAAAACTGTTTTTT TRBV6-5 - TRBJ1-4 -
CASSQGLAGPDTQYF TGTGCCAGCAGCCAGGGACTAGCGGGACCAGATACGCAGTATTTT TRBV7-2 TRBD2 TRBJ2-3 -
CATRTGTLRAQYF TGTGCCACCCGGACAGGGACCCTCAGGGCGCAGTATTTT TRBV28 TRBD1 TRBJ2-3 -
CASSLRGPRTLTVASGTDTQYF TGTGCCAGCAGCTTACGAGGCCCTCGGACCCTGACCGTGGCTAGCGGGACAGATACGCAGTATTTT TRBV7-3 TRBD2 TRBJ2-3 -
CASLTSGGGYTF TGTGCCAGCCTTACTTCAGGGGGGGGCTACACCTTC TRBV19 TRBD1 TRBJ1-2 -
CASSLAGGSGNEQFF TGTGCCAGCAGCTTAGCCGGGGGGTCCGGCAATGAGCAGTTCTTC TRBV7-2 TRBD2 TRBJ2-1 -
CASSSTGGAYGYTF TGTGCCAGCAGCTCTACAGGGGGCGCCTATGGCTACACCTTC TRBV7-3 TRBD1 TRBJ1-2 -
CASSTSYNEQFF TGTGCCAGCAGCACTAGCTACAATGAGCAGTTCTTC TRBV27 - TRBJ2-1 -
CASSVDFSSNQPQHF TGTGCCAGCAGCGTAGATTTCTCTAGCAATCAGCCCCAGCATTTT TRBV9 - TRBJ1-5 -
CASSEYSAYGYTF TGTGCCAGCAGTGAATACAGCGCTTATGGCTACACCTTC TRBV2 - TRBJ1-2 few
CASSTTGGYGYTF TGTGCCAGCAGCACAACAGGGGGCTATGGCTACACCTTC TRBV7-2 TRBD1 TRBJ1-2 -
CASSPTPGGRETQYF TGTGCCAGCAGCCCTACCCCAGGGGGCAGGGAGACCCAGTACTTC TRBV7-3 TRBD1 TRBJ2-5 -
CASSPPLYTEAFF TGTGCCAGCAGTCCCCCGTTGTACACTGAAGCTTTCTTT TRBV28 - TRBJ1-1 -
CASSGRNLGANVLTF TGTGCCAGCAGCGGGAGGAATCTTGGGGCCAACGTCCTGACTTTC TRBV11-2 - TRBJ2-6 -
CASSRGGGGADTQYF TGTGCCAGCAGCCGAGGTGGCGGGGGGGCAGATACGCAGTATTTT TRBV7-2 TRBD2 TRBJ2-3 -
CASSRDASSYEQYF TGCGCCAGCAGCAGGGACGCGAGCTCCTACGAGCAGTACTTC TRBV5-1 - TRBJ2-7 -
CASGSGAEAFF TGTGCCAGCGGATCGGGCGCTGAAGCTTTCTTT TRBV6-6 - TRBJ1-1 -
CASSLKRVDTQYF TGTGCCAGCAGCTTAAAACGAGTTGATACGCAGTATTTT TRBV11-2 - TRBJ2-3 few